These T cell receptor beta chains were read from a single sample in a study of Graves' ophthalmopathy and Graves' hyperthyroidism. TCRdb re-called the multiplex PCR reads through MiXCR, storing one row per CDR3 protein. The repertoire holds 200,000 to 250,000 distinct CDR3 sequences, with roughly a fifth as singletons. Specimen: peripheral blood. These receptors were collected from a woman in her fifties or sixties with Graves' ophthalmopathy. Each CDR3 is given without its conserved first and last residue. The order of the fields is V gene, J gene, CDR3 length, CDR3 protein.

V gene: TRBV29-1; J gene: TRBJ2-7; CDR3 length: 12; CDR3 protein: SVQFSGSRYEQY
V gene: TRBV5-1; J gene: TRBJ2-4; CDR3 length: 9; CDR3 protein: ASSSGDIQY
V gene: TRBV12-3/TRBV12-4; J gene: TRBJ2-2; CDR3 length: 13; CDR3 protein: ASGRGDANTGELF
V gene: TRBV6-1; J gene: TRBJ2-5; CDR3 length: 14; CDR3 protein: ASSRLAGGAGETQY
V gene: TRBV7-2; J gene: TRBJ2-7; CDR3 length: 14; CDR3 protein: ASSLGPGTGGNEQY
V gene: TRBV2; J gene: TRBJ2-7; CDR3 length: 10; CDR3 protein: ASSWTTYEQY
V gene: TRBV12-3/TRBV12-4; J gene: TRBJ1-2; CDR3 length: 12; CDR3 protein: ASSGTGVYSGYT
V gene: TRBV20-1; J gene: TRBJ1-5; CDR3 length: 10; CDR3 protein: SATDRVQPQH
V gene: TRBV2; J gene: TRBJ2-7; CDR3 length: 13; CDR3 protein: ASRRIAGGSHEQY
V gene: TRBV12-3/TRBV12-4; J gene: TRBJ2-5; CDR3 length: 12; CDR3 protein: ASSFGTGSETQY
V gene: TRBV6-1; J gene: .; CDR3 length: 12; CDR3 protein: ASSAGTRRETQY
V gene: TRBV30; J gene: TRBJ1-1; CDR3 length: 12; CDR3 protein: AWTLGQGNTEAF
V gene: TRBV28; J gene: TRBJ2-7; CDR3 length: 15; CDR3 protein: ASSPPTERLGRYEQY
V gene: TRBV12-3/TRBV12-4; J gene: TRBJ2-4; CDR3 length: 11; CDR3 protein: ASSLGVGDRDS
V gene: TRBV20-1; J gene: TRBJ1-5; CDR3 length: 14; CDR3 protein: SAKNSQGAVNQPQH
V gene: TRBV9; J gene: TRBJ2-7; CDR3 length: 12; CDR3 protein: ASNSLGGSYEQY
V gene: TRBV11-1; J gene: TRBJ1-1; CDR3 length: 15; CDR3 protein: ASSSRGGITPNTEAF
V gene: TRBV30; J gene: TRBJ2-7; CDR3 length: 9; CDR3 protein: AWTGVHEQY
V gene: TRBV24-1; J gene: TRBJ2-2; CDR3 length: 10; CDR3 protein: ATSEGSWELF
V gene: TRBV20-1; J gene: TRBJ1-3; CDR3 length: 13; CDR3 protein: SARDGRESGNTIY
V gene: TRBV5-1; J gene: TRBJ2-7; CDR3 length: 14; CDR3 protein: ASSLGRGGSSYEQY
V gene: TRBV12-3/TRBV12-4; J gene: TRBJ2-5; CDR3 length: 11; CDR3 protein: ASGGGGWEGQY
V gene: TRBV6-1; J gene: TRBJ2-4; CDR3 length: 11; CDR3 protein: ASSDGPRTIQY
V gene: TRBV5-1; J gene: TRBJ2-7; CDR3 length: 12; CDR3 protein: ASSFGQVGYEQY
V gene: TRBV20-1; J gene: TRBJ2-4; CDR3 length: 12; CDR3 protein: SAPPAGAKNIQY
V gene: TRBV28; J gene: TRBJ1-2; CDR3 length: 13; CDR3 protein: ASSSTGGRNYGYT
V gene: TRBV7-8; J gene: TRBJ1-3; CDR3 length: 11; CDR3 protein: ASSLRGGNTIY
V gene: TRBV6-2/TRBV6-3; J gene: TRBJ2-7; CDR3 length: 10; CDR3 protein: ASLRTSYEQY
V gene: TRBV10-3; J gene: TRBJ2-7; CDR3 length: 13; CDR3 protein: ALERREAGSYEQY
V gene: TRBV6-1; J gene: TRBJ2-2; CDR3 length: 12; CDR3 protein: ASRTSGRTGELF
V gene: TRBV6-5; J gene: TRBJ2-7; CDR3 length: 12; CDR3 protein: ASSYSSTAYEQY
V gene: TRBV30; J gene: TRBJ2-7; CDR3 length: 13; CDR3 protein: AWGTRTSDLYEQY
V gene: TRBV12-3/TRBV12-4; J gene: TRBJ2-7; CDR3 length: 11; CDR3 protein: ASSLTGFYEQY
V gene: TRBV7-3; J gene: TRBJ1-2; CDR3 length: 11; CDR3 protein: ASRSDRTDGYT
V gene: TRBV30; J gene: TRBJ1-1; CDR3 length: 10; CDR3 protein: AWKSGGLEAF